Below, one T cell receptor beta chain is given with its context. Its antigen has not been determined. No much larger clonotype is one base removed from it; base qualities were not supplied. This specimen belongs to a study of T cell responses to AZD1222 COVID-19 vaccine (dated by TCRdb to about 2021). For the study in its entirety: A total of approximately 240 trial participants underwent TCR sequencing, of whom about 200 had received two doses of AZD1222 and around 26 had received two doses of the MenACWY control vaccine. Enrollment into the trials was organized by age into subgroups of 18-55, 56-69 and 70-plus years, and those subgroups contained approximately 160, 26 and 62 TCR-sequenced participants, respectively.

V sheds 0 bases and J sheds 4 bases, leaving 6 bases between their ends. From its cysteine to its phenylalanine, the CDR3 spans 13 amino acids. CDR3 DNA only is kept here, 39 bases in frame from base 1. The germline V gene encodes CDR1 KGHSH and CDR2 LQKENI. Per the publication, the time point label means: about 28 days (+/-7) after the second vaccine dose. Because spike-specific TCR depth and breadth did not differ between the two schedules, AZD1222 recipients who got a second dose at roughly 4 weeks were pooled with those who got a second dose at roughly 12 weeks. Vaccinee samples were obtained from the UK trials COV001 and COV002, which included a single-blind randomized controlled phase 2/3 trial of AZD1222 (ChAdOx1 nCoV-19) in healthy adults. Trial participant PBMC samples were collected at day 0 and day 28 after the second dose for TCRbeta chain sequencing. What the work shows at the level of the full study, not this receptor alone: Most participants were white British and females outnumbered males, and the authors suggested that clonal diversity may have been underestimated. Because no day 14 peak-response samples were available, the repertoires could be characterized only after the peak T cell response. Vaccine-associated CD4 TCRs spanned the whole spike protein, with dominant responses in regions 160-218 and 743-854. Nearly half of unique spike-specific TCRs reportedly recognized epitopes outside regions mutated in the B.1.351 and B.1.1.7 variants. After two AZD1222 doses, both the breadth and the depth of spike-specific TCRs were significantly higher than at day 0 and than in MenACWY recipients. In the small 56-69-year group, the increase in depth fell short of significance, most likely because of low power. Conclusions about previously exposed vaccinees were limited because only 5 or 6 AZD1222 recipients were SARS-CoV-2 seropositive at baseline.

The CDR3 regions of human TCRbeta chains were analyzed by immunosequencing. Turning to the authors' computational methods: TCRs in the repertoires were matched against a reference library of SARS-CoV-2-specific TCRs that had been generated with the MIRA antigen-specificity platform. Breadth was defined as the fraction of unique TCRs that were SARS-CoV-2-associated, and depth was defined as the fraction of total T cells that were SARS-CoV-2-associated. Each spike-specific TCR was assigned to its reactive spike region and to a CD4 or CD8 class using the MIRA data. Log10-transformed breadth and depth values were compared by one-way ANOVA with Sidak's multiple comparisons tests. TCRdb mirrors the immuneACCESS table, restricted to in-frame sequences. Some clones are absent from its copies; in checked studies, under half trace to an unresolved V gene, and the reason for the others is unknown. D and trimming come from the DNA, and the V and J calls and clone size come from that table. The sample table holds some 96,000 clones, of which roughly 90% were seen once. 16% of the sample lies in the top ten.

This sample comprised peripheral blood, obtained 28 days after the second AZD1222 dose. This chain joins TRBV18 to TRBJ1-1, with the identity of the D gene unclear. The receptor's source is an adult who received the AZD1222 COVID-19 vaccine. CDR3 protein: CASSPPLRTEAFF. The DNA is TGTGCCAGCTCACCACCGCTTCGCACTGAAGCTTTCTTT.